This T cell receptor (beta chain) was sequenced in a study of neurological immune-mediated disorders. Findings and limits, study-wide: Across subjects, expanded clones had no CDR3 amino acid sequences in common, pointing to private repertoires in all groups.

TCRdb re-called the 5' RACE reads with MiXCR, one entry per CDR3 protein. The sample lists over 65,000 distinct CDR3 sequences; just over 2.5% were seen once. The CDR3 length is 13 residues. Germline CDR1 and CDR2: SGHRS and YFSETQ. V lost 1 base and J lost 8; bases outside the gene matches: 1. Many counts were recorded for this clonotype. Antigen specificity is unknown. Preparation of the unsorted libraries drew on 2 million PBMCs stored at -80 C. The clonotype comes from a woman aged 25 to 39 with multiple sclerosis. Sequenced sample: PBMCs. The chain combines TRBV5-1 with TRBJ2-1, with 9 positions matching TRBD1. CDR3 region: CASSLRQGDEQFF. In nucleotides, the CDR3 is TGCGCCAGCAGCTTGCGACAGGGGGATGAGCAGTTCTTC.